A single sample is the source of the 20 T cell receptor beta chains below, sequenced in a study of blood T cell repertoires in COVID-19. Sequenced by immunoSEQ multiplex PCR; TCRdb stores in-frame clones only, minus some. In the table there are around 480,000 clones, approximately 90% of which are singletons. Input material: PBMCs or T cells enriched from blood (not recorded which). The receptors were gathered from a woman under 30 who had recovered from COVID-19.

The rearrangement uses TRBV7-2 and TRBJ1-5; the match to TRBD1 covers 9 bases. In germline, CDR1 is SGHTA, CDR2 FQGNSA. The CDR3 contains 15 residues. With V trimmed by 5 bases and J by 2 bases, 4 bases remained unmatched. The CDR3, as DNA: TGTGCCAGCAGCGCGAGACAGGGGGGCAATCAGCCCCAGCATTTT. It translates to CASSARQGGNQPQHF. The variable domain in full, completed from reference TRBV7-2 and TRBJ1-5, reads GAGVSQSPSNKVTEKGKDVELRCDPISGHTALYWYRQSLGQGLEFLIYFQGNSAPDKSGLPSDRFSAERTGGSVSTLTIQRTQQEDSAVYLCASSARQGGNQPQHFGDGTRLSIL.

This chain joins TRBV3-1 (or the pseudogene TRBV3-2) and TRBJ2-2; TRBD2 matches at 13 bases. This CDR3 comprises 14 residues. V lost 8 bases to trimming and J lost 6 bases; unmatched junction nucleotides: 3. Per the germline V gene, CDR1 is LGHDT and CDR2 is YNNKEL (reference sequence). In DNA, the CDR3 is TGTGCCAGCTTGGGACTAGCGGGGCCCGGGGAGCTGTTTTTT. It is translated as CASLGLAGPGELFF.

The gene calls are TRBV10-2 and TRBJ1-5, with a tentative D call TRBD1 (6 bases). The germline V gene has CDR1 WSHSY and CDR2 SAAADI. The CDR3 runs 13 residues. With 8 bases removed from V and 5 bases from J, the gap between germline ends came to 13 bases. Here the CDR3 reads CASGTGWDQPQHF. The CDR3 DNA follows: TGCGCCAGCGGTACAGGGTGGGATCAGCCCCAGCATTTT.

This chain links TRBV20-1 with TRBJ1-2; possibly TRBD1 for D (5 bases). This CDR3 has 10 residues. The germline V and J ends were trimmed by 4 bases and 6 bases, with 6 bases remaining between them. From germline, CDR1 is DFQATT and CDR2 SNEGSKA (reference sequence). CDR3 sequence reads: CSAKGNGYTF. The CDR3 DNA is TGCAGTGCTAAGGGGAATGGCTACACCTTC.

The chain recombines TRBV10-3 with TRBJ1-2; possibly TRBD1 for D (5 bases). This CDR3 contains 12 residues. Germline assignment: CDR1 ENHRY and CDR2 SYGVKD. Trimming stripped 2 bases from V and 8 bases from J, with 9 bases between. Written as DNA, the CDR3 is TGTGCCATCAGTGAGACCAGGGAAGGCTACACCTTC. This translates into CAISETREGYTF.

This sequence joins TRBV6-4 and TRBJ1-6; D remains unclear. Germline V CDR1 and CDR2: MRHNA, SNTAGT. The CDR3 has 15 amino acids. Between the trimmed V and J ends, which lost 5 bases and 6 bases, there was a span of 14 bases. The CDR3 DNA reads TGTGCCAGCAGTCCACGGACGGAGGGTAATTCACCCCTCCACTTT. This sequence encodes CASSPRTEGNSPLHF.

V is TRBV20-1 and J is TRBJ2-3; 8 positions agree with TRBD2. CDR1 is DFQATT, CDR2 SNEGSKA, per germline (reference sequence). The CDR3 is made up of 14 amino acids. V was clipped by 3 bases and J by 1 base; unmatched bases: 3. The CDR3 DNA reads as TGCAGTGCTAGTGGGCGGGGGGGCACAGATACGCAGTATTTT. It encodes CSASGRGGTDTQYF.

The chain is built from TRBV19 and TRBJ2-1; the match to TRBD2 covers 9 bases. Germline CDR1 reads LNHDA; CDR2 reads SQIVND (reference sequence). The CDR3 contains 14 residues. Unmatched junction bases numbered 10, after V lost 10 bases and J lost 6 bases. For the CDR3, the DNA is TGTGCCACCGGGAAGGGGACTAGCATCAATGAGCAGTTCTTC. It codes for CATGKGTSINEQFF.

J is TRBJ2-5 and V is TRBV18; D gene uncertain. There are 14 residues in the CDR3. Germline assignment: CDR1 KGHSH and CDR2 LQKENI. V dropped 3 bases and J dropped 5 bases, with 13 bases sitting between them. In nucleotides, the CDR3 is TGTGCCAGCTCACCTCCTGGAGTGGAGGAGACCCAGTACTTC. Translating gives CASSPPGVEETQYF. The full variable domain, completed using reference TRBV18 and TRBJ2-5, is NAGVMQNPRHLVRRRGQEARLRCSPMKGHSHVYWYRQLPEEGLKFMVYLQKENIIDESGMPKERFSAEFPKEGPSILRIQQVVRGDSAAYFCASSPPGVEETQYFGPGTRLLVL.

The CDR3 sequence is CASSRAGTSGSYEQYF. As DNA, the CDR3 is TGCGCCAGCAGCCGAGCAGGGACTAGCGGATCCTACGAGCAGTACTTC. The gene calls are TRBV5-1 and TRBJ2-7, with TRBD2 identical over 11 bases. The CDR3 has 16 amino acids. V trimming: 4 bases; J trimming: 1 base; junction bases outside the gene matches: 7. Looked up from germline, CDR1 is SGHRS and CDR2 is YFSETQ.

The V call is TRBV2, the J call TRBJ1-2; perhaps TRBD1 as D (6 bases). Germline-derived CDR1 and CDR2 are SNHLY and FYNNEI. The germline V and J ends were trimmed by 2 bases and 5 bases, with 12 bases remaining between them. This CDR3 has 14 amino acids. This chain's CDR3 is CASSEQGIRYGYTF. The CDR3 DNA sequence: TGTGCCAGCAGTGAACAGGGGATCCGGTATGGCTACACCTTC.

The CDR3 DNA is TGTGCCAGCAGCTTAAACGACAGACATCACTCTGGAAACACCATATATTTT. Its translation is CASSLNDRHHSGNTIYF. V gene TRBV5-6 combines with J gene TRBJ1-3, with D tentatively TRBD1 (5 bases). V was pared by 2 bases and J by 0 bases, with 15 bases between. Germline CDR1 and CDR2: SGHDT and YYEEEE. This CDR3 is built from 17 residues.

This rearrangement joins TRBV6-1 to TRBJ2-7; D gene unclear. Germline V gene lookup returns CDR1 MNHNS and CDR2 SASEGT. The CDR3 is made up of 15 amino acids. With 1 base removed from V and 2 bases from J, the gap between germline ends came to 12 bases. The CDR3 nucleotides are TGTGCCAGCAGTGAAGAGCAGGCAGGCCCCTACGAGCAGTACTTC. The encoded protein is CASSEEQAGPYEQYF.

The chain couples TRBV3-1 (or the pseudogene TRBV3-2) to TRBJ1-2; 12 nucleotides align to TRBD1. The CDR3 is 14 residues long. The V segment lost 4 bases and the J segment 8 bases; nucleotides outside the gene matches: 5. Germline V gene sequence: CDR1 LGHDT, CDR2 YNNKEL (reference sequence). The CDR3 DNA reads as TGTGCCAGCAGCCCGGGACAGGGGGCGCGAGGCTACACCTTC. It translates to CASSPGQGARGYTF.

V is TRBV18 and J is TRBJ1-1; 7 nucleotides agree with TRBD1. The CDR3 has 13 residues. V gave up 0 bases and J gave up 5 bases; unmatched junction bases: 0. Germline loops: CDR1 KGHSH, CDR2 LQKENI. This CDR3 reads CASSPPDRTEAFF. CDR3 in DNA: TGTGCCAGCTCACCACCGGACAGGACTGAAGCTTTCTTT.

The chain links TRBV5-1 to TRBJ2-6; the match to TRBD1 covers 9 bases. CDR1 and CDR2 from the germline V gene are SGHRS and YFSETQ. The CDR3 spans 14 residues. V lost 10 bases to trimming and J lost 2 bases; unmatched junction nucleotides: 4. CDR3 sequence reads: CAVRQGAGANVLTF. The CDR3 DNA reads TGCGCCGTCCGACAGGGGGCTGGGGCCAACGTCCTGACTTTC. Full variable domain (outside the CDR3, taken from reference TRBV5-1 and TRBJ2-6): KAGVTQTPRYLIKTRGQQVTLSCSPISGHRSVSWYQQTPGQGLQFLFEYFSETQRNKGNFPGRFSGRQFSNSRSEMNVSTLELGDSALYLCAVRQGAGANVLTFGAGSRLTVL.

The rearrangement uses TRBV30 and TRBJ1-5, with D tentatively TRBD1 (5 bases). V was pared by 4 bases and J by 1 base, with 11 bases between. The CDR3 runs 14 residues. Germline V gene data show CDR1 as GTSNPN and CDR2 as SVGIG (reference sequence). This CDR3 reads CAWKRGGSNQPQHF. The CDR3 DNA follows: TGTGCCTGGAAGAGGGGAGGGAGCAATCAGCCCCAGCATTTT.

The V and J genes are TRBV2 and TRBJ1-5, with 9 bases lining up with TRBD1. CDR3 size: 17 residues. Trimming at V came to 5 bases and at J to 1 base, leaving 9 bases not matched to a gene. Germline V gene lookup returns CDR1 SNHLY and CDR2 FYNNEI. The CDR3 DNA is TGTGCCAGCAGTCTCCTTCACGGGACAGGGAGCAATCAGCCCCAGCATTTT. This gives the protein CASSLLHGTGSNQPQHF.

The chain joins TRBV5-1 to TRBJ2-5; the match to TRBD2 covers 8 bases. The CDR3 sequence is 15 residues long. With V trimmed by 3 bases and J by 5 bases, 9 bases remained unmatched. The V gene's germline CDR1 is SGHRS and CDR2 YFSETQ. The CDR3 is CASSSAGGSGETQYF. The CDR3 DNA follows: TGCGCCAGCAGCTCCGCGGGAGGCTCTGGGGAGACCCAGTACTTC.

The chain's CDR3 is CASSSQGAAEAFF. The CDR3 DNA sequence: TGTGCCAGCAGCAGTCAGGGGGCGGCTGAAGCTTTCTTT. The rearrangement links TRBV5-8 to TRBJ1-1, with 8 bases aligning to TRBD1. The CDR3 has 13 residues. CDR1 and CDR2 from the germline V gene are SGHTS and YDEGEE. With V trimmed by 4 bases and J by 6 bases, 5 bases remained unmatched.